This T cell receptor beta chain was documented in a study of cytomegalovirus exposure and HLA in healthy donors. In the study overall: One earlier analysis, a look at approximately 180 million T cells, found some 120 million unique TCR beta sequences.

Study-level findings and limits: The authors later found most CMV-associated TCR beta chains appeared HLA-restricted. An assumption of roughly uniform sequencing depth across donors underlay the presence/absence analyses.

Though nominally healthy at sampling, donors likely had unrecorded immune exposures. As to this clone: Its antigen is undetermined.

The PCR had 60 Vbeta and 13 Jbeta primers. TCRdb's copy holds only in-frame clones and misses some; the assay was immunoSEQ multiplex PCR. This sample carries some 150,000 clones, with 2% to 2.5% going to the ten biggest clones. Trimming left V 6 bases short and J 6 bases short, with 21 bases between. Per the germline V gene, CDR1 is KGHSH and CDR2 is LQKENI. CDR3 length: 15 amino acids. The specimen sequenced was PBMCs. The chain carries TRBV18 and TRBJ2-7; no clear D. The sequence came from a woman younger than 35 in good health and CMV-seronegative. The CDR3 spells CASSPNSLPTVEQYF. The CDR3 bases are TGTGCCAGCTCGCCTAATAGCTTGCCGACCGTCGAGCAGTACTTC. The full variable domain, in which reference TRBV18 and TRBJ2-7 provide the parts outside the CDR3, is NAGVMQNPRHLVRRRGQEARLRCSPMKGHSHVYWYRQLPEEGLKFMVYLQKENIIDESGMPKERFSAEFPKEGPSILRIQQVVRGDSAAYFCASSPNSLPTVEQYFGPGTRLTVT.